This T cell receptor (beta chain) was sequenced for a study of blood T cell repertoires in COVID-19 (dated by TCRdb to 2019 to 2021). For the study in its entirety: The collaborator samples originated in the United States, Italy and Spain and spanned the acute and convalescent phases of COVID-19. The material from the prospective study consisted of cDNA or gDNA derived from T cells, B-cell-depleted T cells, or PBMCs. The dataset comprised deeply sampled blood TCRbeta repertoires from subjects exposed to, actively infected with, or recovered from COVID-19. The repertoires were released in a freely available public database meant as a resource for research on the immune response to SARS-CoV-2. Samples were obtained from the ongoing ImmuneRACE study (first 160 participants) and from about 1,300 subjects provided by 6 global collaborators. A de-identified subject ID, COVID-19 status, age in years and sex were almost always included in the sample metadata. HLA class I and class II types, where available, came from metadata supplied by the sample provider rather than from assay-based typing. Paper-wide results and their limitations: Clinical and demographic metadata were provided uncurated, with the amount varying by source and participant.

The immunoSEQ Assay, a bias-controlled multiplex PCR, was used to amplify TCRbeta CDR3 regions from genomic DNA. The original pipeline was this. The number of nucleated cells in each sample was estimated from the amplification of reference gene primers within the assay. To quantify the absolute abundance of each unique TCRbeta CDR3 rearrangement, sequence reads were collapsed and filtered. Productive Simpson clonality was computed per sample as the square root of Simpson's diversity index over productive rearrangements. The source is immuneACCESS, and TCRdb retained only in-frame sequences with V and J called. Part of the clones is not carried over; for the studies checked, unresolved V genes explain less than half of this, and the remainder is unexplained. V, J and clone size are those of that table, while D and trimming were read from the DNA. The sample table records some 35,000 clones; around nine tenths of these occur just once. The leading ten clones occupy around a fifth of the sample.

The CDR3 starts with the cysteine, ends with the phenylalanine, and has 13 residues. The kept DNA is CDR3 alone, 39 bases in frame from the first base. V is cut back by 7 bases and J by 1 base, with 3 bases in the junction unmatched. CDR1 and CDR2 are read off the germline V gene (reference sequence) as PRHDT and FYEKMQ. Collaborating institutions collected whole blood in K2EDTA tubes following their own protocols. For TCRbeta analysis, collaborator samples were shipped as frozen whole blood, as isolated PBMCs, or as DNA extracted from either sample type. As to this clone: Its specific antigen is unknown. No base qualities exist here, and no much larger clone lies one base off it.

The sequencing input was peripheral blood. The source is a man between 65 and 85 years old with acute or convalescent COVID-19. The chain couples TRBV13 to TRBJ2-7, and 8 junctional nucleotides match TRBD2. The DNA reads TGTGCCAGCAAGAGCGGGGGATCCTACGAGCAGTACTTC. This yields the protein CASKSGGSYEQYF.